One and the same sample provided the 2 T cell receptor beta chains below, sequenced in a study of blood T cell repertoires in COVID-19. The method was immunoSEQ multiplex PCR; TCRdb's version includes in-frame clones alone and lacks a portion of them. The data contain about 180,000 clones, 86% of them singletons. Sequencing used peripheral blood. The receptor source for this set is a man aged 45-60 years with active or convalescent COVID-19.

This clone was found once. The V and J genes are TRBV19 and TRBJ1-5; a weak D match, TRBD1 (6 bases). Germline V CDR1 and CDR2: LNHDA, SQIVND (reference sequence). V was clipped by 7 bases and J by 0 bases, with 16 bases between them. CDR3 size: 16 residues. CDR3 in amino acids: CASMGAVPYSNQPQHF. CDR3 in DNA: TGTGCCAGTATGGGGGCAGTCCCATATAGCAATCAGCCCCAGCATTTT.

The chain employs TRBV23-1 and TRBJ1-5, with 8 bases aligning to TRBD1. TRBV23-1 is an ORF, with its function uncertain. The CDR3 is 19 amino acids. V shed 4 bases and J 0 bases; nucleotides not matched to a gene: 14. This CDR3 reads CASSLPGQETYSSNQPQHF. The CDR3 coding sequence is TGCGCCAGCAGTCTTCCGGGACAGGAGACATACAGTAGCAATCAGCCCCAGCATTTT.